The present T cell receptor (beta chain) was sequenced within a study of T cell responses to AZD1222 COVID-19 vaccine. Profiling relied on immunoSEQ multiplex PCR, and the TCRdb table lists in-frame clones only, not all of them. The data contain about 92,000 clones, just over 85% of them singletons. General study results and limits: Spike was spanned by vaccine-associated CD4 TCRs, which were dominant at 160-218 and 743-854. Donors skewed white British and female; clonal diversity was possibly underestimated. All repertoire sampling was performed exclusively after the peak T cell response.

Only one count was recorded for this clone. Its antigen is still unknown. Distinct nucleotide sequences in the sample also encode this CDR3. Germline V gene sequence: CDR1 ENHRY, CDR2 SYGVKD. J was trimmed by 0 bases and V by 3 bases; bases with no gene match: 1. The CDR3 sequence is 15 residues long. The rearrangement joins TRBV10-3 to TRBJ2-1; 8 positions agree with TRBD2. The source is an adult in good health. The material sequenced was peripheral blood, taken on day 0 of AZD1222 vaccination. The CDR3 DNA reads TGTGCCATCAGTGAAAGCGGGGGCTCCTACAATGAGCAGTTCTTC. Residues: CAISESGGSYNEQFF.